A single T cell receptor (beta chain) is shown here with its context. This sample was taken from a study of control samples from healthy donors and cancer patients. The method was immunoSEQ multiplex PCR; TCRdb's version includes in-frame clones alone and lacks a portion of them. The data hold fewer than 110,000 clones, with roughly 91% observed a single time. The CDR3 runs to 16 residues. V was clipped by 0 bases and J by 0 bases, with 11 bases between them. Germline V gene sequence: CDR1 MNHEY, CDR2 SVGAGI. The specimen sequenced was PBMCs. This TCR was sampled from a man aged 60 to 69 with lung cancer. The chain has TRBV6-5 and TRBJ2-5; D may be TRBD2 (5 bases). The chain's CDR3 is CASSYSRRAYQETQYF. The CDR3 region has the DNA TGTGCCAGCAGTTACTCGAGGCGGGCATACCAAGAGACCCAGTACTTC.